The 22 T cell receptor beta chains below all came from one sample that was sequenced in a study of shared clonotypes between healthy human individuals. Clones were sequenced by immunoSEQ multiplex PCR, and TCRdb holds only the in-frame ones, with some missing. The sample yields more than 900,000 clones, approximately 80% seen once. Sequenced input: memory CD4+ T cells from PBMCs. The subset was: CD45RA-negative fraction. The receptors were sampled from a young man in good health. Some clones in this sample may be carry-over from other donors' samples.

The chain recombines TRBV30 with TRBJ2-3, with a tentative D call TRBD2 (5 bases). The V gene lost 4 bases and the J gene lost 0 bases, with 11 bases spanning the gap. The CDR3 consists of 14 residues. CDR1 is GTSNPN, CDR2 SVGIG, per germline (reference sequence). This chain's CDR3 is CAWTERRSTDTQYF. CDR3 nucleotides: TGTGCCTGGACTGAGCGGAGGAGCACAGATACGCAGTATTTT.

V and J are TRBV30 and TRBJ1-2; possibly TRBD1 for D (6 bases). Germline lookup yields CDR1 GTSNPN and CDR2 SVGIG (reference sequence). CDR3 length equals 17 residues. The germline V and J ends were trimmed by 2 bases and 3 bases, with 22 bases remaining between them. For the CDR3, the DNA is TGTGCCTGGAGTTTATACCGGGATCAGGGGTACGACTATGGCTACACCTTC. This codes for CAWSLYRDQGYDYGYTF.

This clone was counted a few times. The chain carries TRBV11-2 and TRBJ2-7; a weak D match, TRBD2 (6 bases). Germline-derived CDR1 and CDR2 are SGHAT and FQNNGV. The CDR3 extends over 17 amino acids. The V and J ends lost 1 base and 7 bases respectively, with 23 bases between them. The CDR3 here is CASSLGGGGATTREQYF. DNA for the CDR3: TGTGCCAGCAGCTTAGGGGGAGGCGGCGCCACGACCAGGGAGCAGTACTTC.

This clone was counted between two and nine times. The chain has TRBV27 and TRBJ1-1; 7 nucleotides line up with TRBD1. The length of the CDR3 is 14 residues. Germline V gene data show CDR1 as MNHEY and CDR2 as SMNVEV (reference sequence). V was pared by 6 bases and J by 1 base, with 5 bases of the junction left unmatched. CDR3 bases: TGTGCCAGCAGACTAAGGACAGGGAACACTGAAGCTTTCTTT. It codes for CASRLRTGNTEAFF.

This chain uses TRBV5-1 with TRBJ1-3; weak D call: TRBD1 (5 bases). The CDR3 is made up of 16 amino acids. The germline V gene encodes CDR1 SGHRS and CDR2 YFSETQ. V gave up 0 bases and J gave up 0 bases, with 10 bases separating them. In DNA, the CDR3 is TGCGCCAGCAGCTTGGCTACAGGCGTCTCTGGAAACACCATATATTTT. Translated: CASSLATGVSGNTIYF.

The CDR3 DNA reads TGTGCCAGCAGTGAAGATAGTCCGGGTGGCTACACCTTC. The encoded protein is CASSEDSPGGYTF. This rearrangement joins TRBV2 to TRBJ1-2; the D is unclear. The germline gives CDR1 SNHLY, CDR2 FYNNEI. The CDR3 is 13 amino acids. V was clipped by 1 base and J by 7 bases, with 10 bases between them.

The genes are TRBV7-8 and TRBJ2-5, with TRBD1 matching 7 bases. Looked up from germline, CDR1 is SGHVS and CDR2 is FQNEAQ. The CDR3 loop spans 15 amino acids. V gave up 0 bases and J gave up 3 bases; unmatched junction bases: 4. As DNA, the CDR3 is TGTGCCAGCAGCTTAGCGCGGCAGGGGGAAGAGACCCAGTACTTC. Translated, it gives CASSLARQGEETQYF.

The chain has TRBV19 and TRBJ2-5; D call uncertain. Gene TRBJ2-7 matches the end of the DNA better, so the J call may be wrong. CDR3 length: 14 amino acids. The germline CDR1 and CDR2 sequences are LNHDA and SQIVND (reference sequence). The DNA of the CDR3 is TGTGCCAGTAGTATCAAGGTTTCTTTCTACGAGCAGTACTTC. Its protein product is CASSIKVSFYEQYF.

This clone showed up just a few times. The CDR3 sequence: CASKDRGGSPLHF. Written as DNA, the CDR3 is TGTGCCAGCAAGGACAGGGGAGGCTCACCCCTCCACTTT. V and J are TRBV2 and TRBJ1-6; 9 bases fit TRBD1. The CDR3 is 13 residues long. V lost 7 bases to trimming and J lost 10 bases; unmatched junction nucleotides: 5. Germline V gives CDR1 SNHLY, CDR2 FYNNEI.

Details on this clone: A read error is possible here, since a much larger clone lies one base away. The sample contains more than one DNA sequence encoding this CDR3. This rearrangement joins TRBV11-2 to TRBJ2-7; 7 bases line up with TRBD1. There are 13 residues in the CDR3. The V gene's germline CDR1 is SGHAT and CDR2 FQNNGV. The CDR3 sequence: CASSQGQAGEQYF. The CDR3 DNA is TGCGCCAGCAGCCAAGGACAGGCAGGCGAGCAGTACTTC. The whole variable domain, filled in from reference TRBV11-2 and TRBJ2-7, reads EAGVAQSPRYKIIEKRQSVAFWCNPISGHATLYWYQQILGQGPKLLIQFQNNGVVDDSQLPKDRFSAERLKGVDSTLKIQPAKLEDSAVYLCASSQGQAGEQYFGPGTRLTVT.

The CDR3: CASSSSLGRGYNEQFF. The CDR3 bases are TGTGCCAGCAGCTCATCTCTGGGGAGGGGATACAATGAGCAGTTCTTC. The chain joins TRBV7-3 to TRBJ2-1; 7 bases align to TRBD2. Germline V gives CDR1 SGHTA, CDR2 FQGTGA. V lost 4 bases and J lost 4; bases outside the gene matches: 10. The CDR3 is 16 residues long.

The CDR3 here is CASTSTLGINEQFF. In DNA, the CDR3 is TGTGCCAGCACGTCCACCCTGGGCATCAATGAGCAGTTCTTC. The chain uses TRBV28 and TRBJ2-1; D gene ambiguous. V was shortened by 7 bases and J by 6 bases, with 16 bases between the two germline ends. The V gene's germline CDR1 is MDHEN and CDR2 SYDVKM. The CDR3 length is 14 residues.

In nucleotides, the CDR3 is TGTGCCAGCTCACCTCTGGGCAAAGACGAGCAGTACTTC. It translates to CASSPLGKDEQYF. The chain carries TRBV18 and TRBJ2-7; no reliable D call. CDR1 KGHSH and CDR2 LQKENI come from the germline V gene. V was clipped by 3 bases and J by 5 bases, with 11 bases between them. This CDR3 has 13 amino acids.

CDR3 region: CASSLEGQGSGYTF. The CDR3 region has the DNA TGTGCCAGCAGTTTGGAAGGACAGGGAAGTGGCTACACCTTC. This chain uses TRBV28 with TRBJ1-2; TRBD1 aligns across 8 bases. The V segment lost 3 bases and the J segment 7 bases; nucleotides outside the gene matches: 7. Germline lookup yields CDR1 MDHEN and CDR2 SYDVKM. The CDR3 covers 14 residues.

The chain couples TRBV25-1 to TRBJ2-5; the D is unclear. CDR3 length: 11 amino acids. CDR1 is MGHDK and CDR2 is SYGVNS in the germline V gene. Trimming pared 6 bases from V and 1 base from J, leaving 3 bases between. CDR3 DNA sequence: TGTGCCAGCAGGGGCCAAGAGACCCAGTACTTC. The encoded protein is CASRGQETQYF.

Here the CDR3 DNA reads TGTGCCACTCTTACTCCGGGCACAGATACGCAGTATTTT. This gives the protein CATLTPGTDTQYF. The chain is built from TRBV6-5 and TRBJ2-3, with D unclear. Germline assignment: CDR1 MNHEY and CDR2 SVGAGI. With 10 bases removed from V and 1 base from J, the gap between germline ends came to 12 bases. The length of the CDR3 is 13 residues.

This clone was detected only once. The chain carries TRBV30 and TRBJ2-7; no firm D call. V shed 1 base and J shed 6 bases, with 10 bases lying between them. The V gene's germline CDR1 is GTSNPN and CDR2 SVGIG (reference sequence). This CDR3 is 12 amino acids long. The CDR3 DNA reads TGTGCCTGGAGTGGAGGAAAGGGCGAGCAGTACTTC. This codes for CAWSGGKGEQYF.

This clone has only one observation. This CDR3 reads CASSEIAASYNEQFF. DNA for the CDR3: TGTGCCAGCAGTGAAATAGCGGCTTCCTACAATGAGCAGTTCTTC. The rearrangement links TRBV25-1 to TRBJ2-1; perhaps TRBD2 as D (6 bases). Germline V lookup: CDR1 MGHDK, CDR2 SYGVNS. V shed 2 bases and J shed 1 base, with 9 bases lying between them. The CDR3 is 15 amino acids.

The CDR3 here is CATSRDRGQGNTGELFF. The DNA of the CDR3 is TGTGCCACCAGCAGAGATCGGGGACAGGGGAACACCGGGGAGCTGTTTTTT. The J gene is TRBJ2-2, the V gene TRBV15; 9 nucleotides align to TRBD1. CDR1 is LNHNV and CDR2 is YYDKDF in the germline V gene (reference sequence). V was pared by 0 bases and J by 1 base, with 3 bases of the junction left unmatched. CDR3 size: 17 residues.

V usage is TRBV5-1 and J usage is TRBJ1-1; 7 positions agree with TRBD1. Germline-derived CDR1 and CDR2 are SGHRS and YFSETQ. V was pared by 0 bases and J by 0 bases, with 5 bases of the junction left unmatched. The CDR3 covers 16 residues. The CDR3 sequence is CASSLGQGNMNTEAFF. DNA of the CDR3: TGCGCCAGCAGCTTGGGACAGGGAAACATGAACACTGAAGCTTTCTTT.

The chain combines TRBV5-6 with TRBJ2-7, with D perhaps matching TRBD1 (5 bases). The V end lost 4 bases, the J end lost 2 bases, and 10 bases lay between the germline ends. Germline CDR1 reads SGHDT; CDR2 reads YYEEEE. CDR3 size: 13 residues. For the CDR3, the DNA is TGTGCCAGCAGCAGGGGTCTCGCCTACGAGCAGTACTTC. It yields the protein CASSRGLAYEQYF.

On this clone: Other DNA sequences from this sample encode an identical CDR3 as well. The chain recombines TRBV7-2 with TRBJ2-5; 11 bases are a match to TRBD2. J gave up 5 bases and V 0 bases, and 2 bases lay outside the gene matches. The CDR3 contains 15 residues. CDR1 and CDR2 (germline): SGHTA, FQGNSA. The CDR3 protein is CASSLALAGVETQYF. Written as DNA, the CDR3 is TGTGCCAGCAGCTTAGCACTAGCGGGAGTTGAGACCCAGTACTTC. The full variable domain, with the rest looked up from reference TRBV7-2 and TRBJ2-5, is GAGVSQSPSNKVTEKGKDVELRCDPISGHTALYWYRQSLGQGLEFLIYFQGNSAPDKSGLPSDRFSAERTGGSVSTLTIQRTQQEDSAVYLCASSLALAGVETQYFGPGTRLLVL.